A selection of T cell receptor beta chains follows, all from one sample in a study of blood T cell repertoires in COVID-19. Assay used: immunoSEQ multiplex PCR; TCRdb lists only in-frame clones, some missing. The sample lists 75,000 to 90,000 clones; roughly 88% were seen once. Sequenced material: peripheral blood. The origin of the receptors is a woman in her forties or fifties in a cohort sampled during active COVID-19. The CDR3 runs from the conserved cysteine through the conserved F or W. Each record gives: J gene, clone size, V gene, D gene, CDR3 protein, CDR3 DNA. D genes are given only for firm matches. Clone size is not always given. Where it is, it says once, few, many or a class for expanded clones.

j_call: TRBJ1-2; clone_size: few; v_call: TRBV4-1; d_call: -; cdr3_aa: CASSQGEDTPNYGYTF; cdr3_nt: TGCGCCAGCAGCCAAGGAGAGGACACTCCGAACTATGGCTACACCTTC
j_call: TRBJ2-2; clone_size: -; v_call: TRBV5-1; d_call: TRBD2; cdr3_aa: CASRLAGVPGTGELFF; cdr3_nt: TGCGCCAGCAGACTAGCGGGAGTCCCGGGCACCGGGGAGCTGTTTTTT
j_call: TRBJ2-7; clone_size: -; v_call: TRBV27; d_call: TRBD2; cdr3_aa: CASMSTPGTSGRARSYEQYF; cdr3_nt: TGTGCCAGCATGTCTACCCCCGGGACTAGCGGGAGGGCTCGCTCCTACGAGCAGTACTTC
j_call: TRBJ1-3; clone_size: once; v_call: TRBV30; d_call: TRBD1; cdr3_aa: CAWGTGQGGNTIYF; cdr3_nt: TGTGCCTGGGGCACAGGACAGGGTGGAAACACCATATATTTT
j_call: TRBJ2-7; clone_size: -; v_call: TRBV10-3; d_call: TRBD1; cdr3_aa: CAISVGTGFHEQYF; cdr3_nt: TGTGCCATCAGTGTTGGGACAGGGTTCCACGAGCAGTACTTC
j_call: TRBJ2-1; clone_size: once; v_call: TRBV9; d_call: -; cdr3_aa: CASSVPTSSYNEQFF; cdr3_nt: TGTGCCAGCAGCGTACCCACGAGCTCCTACAATGAGCAGTTCTTC
j_call: TRBJ1-5; clone_size: once; v_call: TRBV28; d_call: -; cdr3_aa: CASSSRGTARNPQHF; cdr3_nt: TGTGCCAGCAGCTCACGGGGGACTGCGCGTAATCCCCAGCATTTT
j_call: TRBJ2-7; clone_size: -; v_call: TRBV3-1/TRBV3-2; d_call: TRBD1; cdr3_aa: CASSQDLGTGGEQYF; cdr3_nt: TGTGCCAGCAGCCAAGATCTAGGGACAGGCGGCGAGCAGTACTTC
j_call: TRBJ2-7; clone_size: -; v_call: TRBV11-2; d_call: TRBD2; cdr3_aa: CASSSWGGQGSSYEQYF; cdr3_nt: TGTGCCAGCAGCTCATGGGGAGGGCAGGGTAGCTCCTACGAGCAGTACTTC
j_call: TRBJ2-7; clone_size: -; v_call: TRBV2; d_call: -; cdr3_aa: CASSEDSSYEQYF; cdr3_nt: TGTGCCAGCAGTGAAGACAGCAGCTACGAGCAGTACTTC
j_call: TRBJ2-7; clone_size: -; v_call: TRBV6-5; d_call: -; cdr3_aa: CASSYSRARDEQYF; cdr3_nt: TGTGCCAGCAGTTACTCGAGAGCGAGAGACGAGCAGTACTTC
j_call: TRBJ2-3; clone_size: -; v_call: TRBV10-2; d_call: TRBD2; cdr3_aa: CASTGTSGSLDTQYF; cdr3_nt: TGCGCCAGCACCGGGACTAGCGGGAGTTTGGATACGCAGTATTTT
j_call: TRBJ2-2; clone_size: -; v_call: TRBV30; d_call: TRBD1; cdr3_aa: CAWSVPRDRGTELFF; cdr3_nt: TGTGCCTGGAGTGTACCCCGGGACAGGGGAACGGAGCTGTTTTTT
j_call: TRBJ1-2; clone_size: -; v_call: TRBV5-6; d_call: -; cdr3_aa: CASSLMWGSPRGNYGYTF; cdr3_nt: TGTGCCAGCAGCTTGATGTGGGGTTCCCCTCGGGGAAACTATGGCTACACCTTC
j_call: TRBJ2-3; clone_size: once; v_call: TRBV5-1; d_call: -; cdr3_aa: CASSLGGWDSTDTQYF; cdr3_nt: TGCGCCAGCAGCTTGGGGGGCTGGGACTCCACAGATACGCAGTATTTT
j_call: TRBJ2-7; clone_size: -; v_call: TRBV7-9; d_call: -; cdr3_aa: CASSLWGGTLYEQYF; cdr3_nt: TGTGCCAGCAGCTTATGGGGCGGGACCTTATACGAGCAGTACTTC
j_call: TRBJ1-5; clone_size: -; v_call: TRBV27; d_call: TRBD1; cdr3_aa: CASSQYRDRLDSNQPQHF; cdr3_nt: TGTGCCAGCAGTCAGTACCGGGACAGGCTTGATAGCAATCAGCCCCAGCATTTT
j_call: TRBJ1-1; clone_size: -; v_call: TRBV29-1; d_call: -; cdr3_aa: CSVRQGGYTEAFF; cdr3_nt: TGCAGCGTTCGGCAGGGAGGGTACACTGAAGCTTTCTTT
j_call: TRBJ2-5; clone_size: -; v_call: TRBV5-1; d_call: TRBD1; cdr3_aa: CASSSRTGGMGETQYF; cdr3_nt: TGCGCCAGCAGCTCCAGGACAGGGGGAATGGGAGAGACCCAGTACTTC
j_call: TRBJ2-1; clone_size: -; v_call: TRBV7-2; d_call: TRBD2; cdr3_aa: CVSSFSGRGNNEQFF; cdr3_nt: TGTGTCAGCAGCTTTAGCGGGAGGGGAAACAATGAGCAGTTCTTC
j_call: TRBJ1-1; clone_size: -; v_call: TRBV2; d_call: TRBD1; cdr3_aa: CASSVDRESVNTEAFF; cdr3_nt: TGTGCCAGCAGTGTGGACAGGGAATCCGTGAACACTGAAGCTTTCTTT
j_call: TRBJ1-2; clone_size: once; v_call: TRBV19; d_call: -; cdr3_aa: CASISSSGYGYTF; cdr3_nt: TGTGCCAGTATTAGTAGTTCGGGGTATGGCTACACCTTC
j_call: TRBJ2-3; clone_size: -; v_call: TRBV19; d_call: TRBD2; cdr3_aa: CASNDGRTDTQYF; cdr3_nt: TGTGCCAGTAATGACGGGAGGACAGATACGCAGTATTTT